The present T cell receptor (beta chain) was sequenced within a study of radiation and T cells in renal cell carcinoma (dated by TCRdb to 2020 to 2021). About the full investigation: The samples were obtained from a clinical trial, where primary renal cell carcinomas were treated with 15 Gy stereotactic body radiation therapy and then removed by nephrectomy 4 weeks afterward. In the 45 to 65 samples combined, roughly 4.4 million unique CDR3 nucleotide sequences were found, encoding 3,000,000 or so unique CDR3 amino acid sequences. In total, fewer than 55 samples, comprising 26 tumors and some 27 peripheral blood samples, were subjected to TCR beta sequencing. Study-wide findings and limitations: With a single-armed trial design, the study had no way to address how radiation dose or scheduling affects the TCR repertoire. Because pretreatment tumor biopsies were not available, the baseline intratumoral presence of clonotypes could not be determined. An increase in top tumor clonotypes in blood was observed from baseline to 2 weeks post-radiation, followed by contraction by 4 weeks, which was taken to suggest transient expansion of tumor-resident clones. Blood repertoire dynamics were not followed beyond 4 weeks after treatment.

Points on this clone: Which antigen it targets is not known. Base quality data are lacking; no much larger clone is found one base away.

Looking up the germline V gene yields CDR1 SGHTA and CDR2 FQGTGA. Here V drops 4 bases and J drops 10 bases, and the junction holds 9 bases not matched to any gene. Including the terminal cysteine and phenylalanine, the CDR3 comprises 14 residues. CDR3 DNA only is kept here, 42 bases in frame from base 1. TCR beta libraries were generated from genomic DNA with the immunoSEQ kit, following the manufacturer's recommendations. To prepare the libraries, a first multiplex PCR with proprietary primers was run, followed by a second PCR that added unique barcodes, and a bead cleanup was done after each round. A kit-provided positive control reaction and a negative control reaction were included in every sample batch. The final libraries were assessed on an Agilent 4200 TapeStation D1000 ScreenTape, pooled by volume, and quantified by qPCR. Sequencing ran on an Illumina NextSeq500 with a MidOutput 150-cycle cartridge, using 156 Read1 and 15 Index1 cycles with kit custom primers. The pooled library was loaded at 1.0 pM, and about 19% PhiX control was spiked in. The paper's data handling went like this. Vendor-processed data were analyzed in R, with a clonotype defined as all T cells sharing the same CDR3 nucleotide sequence. In the clone abundance analyses, frequencies were normalized to the 10,000 most abundant clones in each sample. Public T cell clones, which averaged fewer than five per sample, were excluded before analysis. Tumor-enriched and baseline blood-enriched clonotypes were defined by at least a 32-fold difference in abundance between compartments. A beta-binomial differential abundance model was used to identify clonotypes that expanded or contracted between blood time points. Tumor-blood repertoire similarity was measured with the Baroni-Urbani and Buser coefficient, and groups were compared using two-tailed Wilcoxon tests in R. The source is immuneACCESS, and TCRdb retained only in-frame sequences with V and J called. Part of the clones is not carried over; for the studies checked, unresolved V genes explain less than half of this, and the remainder is unexplained. That table gives V, J and clone size, and the DNA gave D and trimming. The sample table holds 100,000 or so clones, of which 86% were seen once. The top ten clones comprise 6.5% to 8.5% of the sample.

Explained via the paper, the time point label denotes: baseline pretreatment blood. This specimen's treatment or condition label, per the study, means: 15 Gy SBRT to primary tumor, nephrectomy 4 weeks later. To track tumor-enriched clonotypes, serial peripheral blood was sampled from radiation-treated patients at baseline and at 2 weeks and 4 weeks after SBRT. All patients had renal cell carcinoma with clear cell pathology. Genomic DNA for TCR sequencing was prepared using the QIAamp DNA Blood Mini Kit (Qiagen). Samples were included in the analyses only if all quality control checks were passed. Here the sequenced sample was blood, taken from a patient whose treatment included radiotherapy and nephrectomy. The TCR originated in a man aged 45-60 years with renal cell carcinoma. Here the chain combines TRBV7-3 and TRBJ2-1, with 8 bases aligning to TRBD2. The CDR3 sequence is CASSSTGTRDEQFF. The DNA reads TGTGCCAGCAGCTCGACCGGGACTAGGGACGAGCAGTTCTTC.